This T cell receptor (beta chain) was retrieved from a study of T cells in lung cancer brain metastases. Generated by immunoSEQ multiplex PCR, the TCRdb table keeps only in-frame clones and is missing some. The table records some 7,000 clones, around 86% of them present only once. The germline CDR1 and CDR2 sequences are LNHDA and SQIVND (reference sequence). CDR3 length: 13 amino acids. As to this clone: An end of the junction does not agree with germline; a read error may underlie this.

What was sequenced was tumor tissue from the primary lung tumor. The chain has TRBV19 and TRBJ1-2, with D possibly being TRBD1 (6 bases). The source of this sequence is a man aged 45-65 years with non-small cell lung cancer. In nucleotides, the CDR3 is TGTGCCAGTAGTACCGGGACAAACTATAGCTACACCTTC. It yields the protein CASSTGTNYSYTF.